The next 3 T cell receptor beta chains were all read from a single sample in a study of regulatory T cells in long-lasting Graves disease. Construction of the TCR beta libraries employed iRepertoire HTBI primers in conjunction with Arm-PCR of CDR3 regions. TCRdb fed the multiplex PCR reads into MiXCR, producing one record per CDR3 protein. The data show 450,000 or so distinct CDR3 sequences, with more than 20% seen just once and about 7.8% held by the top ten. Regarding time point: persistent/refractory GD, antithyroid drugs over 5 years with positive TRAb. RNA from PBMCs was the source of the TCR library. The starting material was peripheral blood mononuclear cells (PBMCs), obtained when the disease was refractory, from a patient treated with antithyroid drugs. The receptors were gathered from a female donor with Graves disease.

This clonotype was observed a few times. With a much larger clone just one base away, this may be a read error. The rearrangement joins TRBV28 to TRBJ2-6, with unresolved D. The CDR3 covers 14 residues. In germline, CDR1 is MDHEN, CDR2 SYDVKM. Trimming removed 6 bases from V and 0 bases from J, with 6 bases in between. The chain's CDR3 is CASREDSGANVLTF. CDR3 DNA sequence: TGTGCCAGCAGAGAAGACTCTGGGGCCAACGTCCTGACTTTC.

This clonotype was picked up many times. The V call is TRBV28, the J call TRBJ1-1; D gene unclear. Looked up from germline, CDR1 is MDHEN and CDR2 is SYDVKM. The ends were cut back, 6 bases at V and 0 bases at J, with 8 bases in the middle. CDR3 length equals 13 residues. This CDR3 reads CASSPTMNTEAFF. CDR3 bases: TGTGCCAGCAGCCCAACTATGAACACTGAAGCTTTCTTT.

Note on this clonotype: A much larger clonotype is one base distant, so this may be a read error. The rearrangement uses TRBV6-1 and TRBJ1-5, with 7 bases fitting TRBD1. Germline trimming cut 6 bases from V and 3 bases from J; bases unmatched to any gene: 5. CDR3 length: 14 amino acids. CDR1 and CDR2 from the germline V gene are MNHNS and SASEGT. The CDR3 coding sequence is TGTGCCAGCAGGGGGGGGACAGTCAATCAGCCCCAGCATTTT. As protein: CASRGGTVNQPQHF.